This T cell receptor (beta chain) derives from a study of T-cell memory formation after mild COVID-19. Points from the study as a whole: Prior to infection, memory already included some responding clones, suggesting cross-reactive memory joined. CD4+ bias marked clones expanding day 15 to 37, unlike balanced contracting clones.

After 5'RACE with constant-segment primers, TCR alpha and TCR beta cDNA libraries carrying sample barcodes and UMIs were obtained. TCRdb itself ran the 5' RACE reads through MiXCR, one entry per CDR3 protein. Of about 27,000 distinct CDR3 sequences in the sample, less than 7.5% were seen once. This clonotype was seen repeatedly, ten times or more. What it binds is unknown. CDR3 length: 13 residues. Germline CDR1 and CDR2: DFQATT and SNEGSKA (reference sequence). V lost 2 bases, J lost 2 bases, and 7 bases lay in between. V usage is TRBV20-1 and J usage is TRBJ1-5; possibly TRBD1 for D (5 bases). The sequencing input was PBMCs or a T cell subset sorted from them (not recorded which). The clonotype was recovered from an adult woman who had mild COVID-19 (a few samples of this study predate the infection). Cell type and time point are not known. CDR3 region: CSARWGRNQPQHF. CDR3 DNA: TGCAGTGCTAGATGGGGACGCAATCAGCCCCAGCATTTT.